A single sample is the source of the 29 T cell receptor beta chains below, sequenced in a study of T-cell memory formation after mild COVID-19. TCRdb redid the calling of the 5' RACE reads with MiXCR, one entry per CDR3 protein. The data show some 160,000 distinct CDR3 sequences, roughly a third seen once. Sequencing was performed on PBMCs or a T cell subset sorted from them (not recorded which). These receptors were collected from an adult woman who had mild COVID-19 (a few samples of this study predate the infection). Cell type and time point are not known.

The CDR3 is CASSRGGSSDEQYF. The CDR3 region has the DNA TGTGCCAGCAGCCGAGGCGGGAGCAGTGACGAGCAGTACTTC. The chain couples TRBV9 to TRBJ2-7; 7 bases line up with TRBD2. CDR3 length: 14 residues. V was clipped by 4 bases and J by 5 bases; unmatched bases: 9. CDR1 is SGDLS and CDR2 is YYNGEE in the germline V gene.

The CDR3 DNA follows: TGTGCCAGCAGCCAAGAGTGGGGGGCTGGGGAAAAACTGTTTTTT. It encodes CASSQEWGAGEKLFF. The chain has TRBV4-2 and TRBJ1-4; perhaps TRBD1 as D (6 bases). The CDR3 spans 15 residues. CDR1 is LGHNA and CDR2 is YNFKEQ in the germline V gene. The V end was cut by 0 bases, the J end by 8 bases, with 13 bases between.

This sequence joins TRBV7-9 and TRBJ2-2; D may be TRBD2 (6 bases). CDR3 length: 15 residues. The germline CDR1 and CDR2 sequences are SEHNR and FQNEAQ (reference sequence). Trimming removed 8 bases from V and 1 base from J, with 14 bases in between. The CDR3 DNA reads TGTGCCAGCGAGTGGGGACTCGTGAACACCGGGGAGCTGTTTTTT. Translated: CASEWGLVNTGELFF.

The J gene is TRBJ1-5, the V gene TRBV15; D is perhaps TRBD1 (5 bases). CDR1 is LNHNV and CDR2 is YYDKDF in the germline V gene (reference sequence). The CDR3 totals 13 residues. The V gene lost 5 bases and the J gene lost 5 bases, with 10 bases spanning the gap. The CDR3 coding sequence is TGTGCCACCAGCCCAGGGTGGGATCAGCCCCAGCATTTT. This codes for CATSPGWDQPQHF.

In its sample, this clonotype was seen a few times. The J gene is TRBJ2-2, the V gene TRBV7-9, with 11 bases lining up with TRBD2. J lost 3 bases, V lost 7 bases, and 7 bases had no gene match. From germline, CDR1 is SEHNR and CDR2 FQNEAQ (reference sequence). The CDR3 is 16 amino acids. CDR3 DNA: TGTGCCAGCAAAGGGACTAGCGGCGGTCACACCGGGGAGCTGTTTTTT. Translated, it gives CASKGTSGGHTGELFF.

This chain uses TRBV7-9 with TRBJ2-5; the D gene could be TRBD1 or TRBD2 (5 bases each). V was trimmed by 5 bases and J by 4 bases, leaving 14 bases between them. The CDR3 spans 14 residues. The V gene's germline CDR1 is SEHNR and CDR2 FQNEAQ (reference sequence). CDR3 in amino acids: CASSPGPAGETQYF. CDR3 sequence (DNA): TGTGCCAGCAGCCCAGGGCCGGCGGGAGAGACCCAGTACTTC.

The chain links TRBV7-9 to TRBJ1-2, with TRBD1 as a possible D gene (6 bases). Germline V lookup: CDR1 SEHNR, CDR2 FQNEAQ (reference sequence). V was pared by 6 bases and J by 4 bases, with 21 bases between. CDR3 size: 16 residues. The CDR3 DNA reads TGTGCCAGCAGTATCGTTTGGGGGCGAGAGTCCTATGGCTACACCTTC. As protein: CASSIVWGRESYGYTF.

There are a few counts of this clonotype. The CDR3 sequence is CASGQLSYEQYF. CDR3 nucleotides: TGTGCCAGCGGACAGCTCTCCTACGAGCAGTACTTC. The chain employs TRBV12-3 or TRBV12-4 and TRBJ2-7, with a possible D match to TRBD1 (6 bases). Trimming took off 8 bases at V and 0 bases at J, with 8 bases between the two ends. The CDR3 has 12 residues.

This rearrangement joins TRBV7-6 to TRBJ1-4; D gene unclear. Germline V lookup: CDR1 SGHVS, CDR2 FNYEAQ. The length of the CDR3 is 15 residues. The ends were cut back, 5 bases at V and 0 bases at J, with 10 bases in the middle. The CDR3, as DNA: TGTGCCAGCAGCGCAACGGGAGCAACTAATGAAAAACTGTTTTTT. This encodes CASSATGATNEKLFF.

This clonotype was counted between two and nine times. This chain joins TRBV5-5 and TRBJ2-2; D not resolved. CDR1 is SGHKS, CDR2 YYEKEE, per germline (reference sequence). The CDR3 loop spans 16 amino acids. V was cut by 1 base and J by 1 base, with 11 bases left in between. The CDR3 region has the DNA TGTGCCAGCAGCTTGCTAAGTGCGGAGAACACCGGGGAGCTGTTTTTT. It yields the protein CASSLLSAENTGELFF.

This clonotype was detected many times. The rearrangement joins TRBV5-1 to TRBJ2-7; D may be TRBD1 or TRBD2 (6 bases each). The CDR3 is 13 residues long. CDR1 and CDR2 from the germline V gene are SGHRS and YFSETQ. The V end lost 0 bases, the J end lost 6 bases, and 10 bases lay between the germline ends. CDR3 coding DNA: TGCGCCAGCAGCTTGGGGGGGGCTGGCGAGCAGTACTTC. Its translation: CASSLGGAGEQYF.

CDR3 sequence reads: CASSVVTPGTTEAFF. The CDR3, as DNA: TGTGCCAGCAGCGTAGTTACTCCAGGGACCACTGAAGCTTTCTTT. The chain couples TRBV9 to TRBJ1-1; D may be TRBD1 (5 bases). The CDR3 is made up of 15 amino acids. The V end was cut by 0 bases, the J end by 4 bases, with 13 bases between. Germline V gene lookup returns CDR1 SGDLS and CDR2 YYNGEE. Full variable domain (outside the CDR3, taken from reference TRBV9 and TRBJ1-1): DSGVTQTPKHLITATGQRVTLRCSPRSGDLSVYWYQQSLDQGLQFLIQYYNGEERAKGNILERFSAQQFPDLHSELNLSSLELGDSALYFCASSVVTPGTTEAFFGQGTRLTVV.

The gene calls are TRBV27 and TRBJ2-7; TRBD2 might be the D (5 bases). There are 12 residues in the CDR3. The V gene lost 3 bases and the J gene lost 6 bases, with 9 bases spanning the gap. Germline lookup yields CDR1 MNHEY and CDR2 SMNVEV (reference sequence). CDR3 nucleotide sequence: TGTGCCAGCAGTTTTATTGCGGGCGAGCAGTACTTC. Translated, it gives CASSFIAGEQYF.

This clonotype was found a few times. The CDR3 nucleotides read TGCGCCAGCAGCTTGGCAGCGGGGGCCTACGAGCAGTACTTC. It codes for CASSLAAGAYEQYF. The chain employs TRBV5-1 and TRBJ2-7, with 8 bases that match TRBD2. Losses at the gene ends were 0 bases for V and 2 bases for J; bases not matched to a gene: 1. In germline, CDR1 is SGHRS, CDR2 YFSETQ. This CDR3 region has 14 residues.

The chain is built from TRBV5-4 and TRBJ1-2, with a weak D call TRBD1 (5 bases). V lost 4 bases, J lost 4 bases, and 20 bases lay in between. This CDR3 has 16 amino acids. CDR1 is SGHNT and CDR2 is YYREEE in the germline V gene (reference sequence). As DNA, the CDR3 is TGTGCCAGCAGCAGACGGGACGGACAAACTTTCTATGGCTACACCTTC. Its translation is CASSRRDGQTFYGYTF.

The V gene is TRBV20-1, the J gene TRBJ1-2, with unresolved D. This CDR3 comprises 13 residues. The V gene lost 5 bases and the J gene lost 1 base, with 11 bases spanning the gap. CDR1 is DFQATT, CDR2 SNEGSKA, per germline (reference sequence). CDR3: CSALSQSNYGYTF. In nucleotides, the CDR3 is TGCAGTGCTCTATCCCAGAGTAACTATGGCTACACCTTC.

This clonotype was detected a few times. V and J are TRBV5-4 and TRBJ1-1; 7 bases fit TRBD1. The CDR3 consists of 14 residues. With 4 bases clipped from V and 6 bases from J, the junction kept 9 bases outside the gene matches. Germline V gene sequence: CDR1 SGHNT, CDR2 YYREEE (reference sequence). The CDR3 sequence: CASSREQGNAEAFF. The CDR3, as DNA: TGTGCCAGCAGCCGGGAACAGGGGAATGCTGAAGCTTTCTTT.

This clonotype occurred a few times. This CDR3 is CASKIQTSGRIYEQYF. Here the CDR3 DNA reads TGTGCCAGCAAGATCCAGACTAGCGGGAGGATTTACGAGCAGTACTTC. This rearrangement joins TRBV6-2 or TRBV6-3 to TRBJ2-7; 13 bases map to TRBD2. Germline-derived CDR1 and CDR2 are MNHEY and SVGEGT. The CDR3 length is 16 residues. With V trimmed by 7 bases and J by 4 bases, 10 bases remained unmatched.

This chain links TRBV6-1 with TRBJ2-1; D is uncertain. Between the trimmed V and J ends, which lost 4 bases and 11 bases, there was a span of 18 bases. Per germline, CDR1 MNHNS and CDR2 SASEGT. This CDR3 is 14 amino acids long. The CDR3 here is CASSARTSPLQQFF. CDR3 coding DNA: TGTGCCAGCAGTGCCCGGACGAGCCCCTTGCAGCAGTTCTTC.

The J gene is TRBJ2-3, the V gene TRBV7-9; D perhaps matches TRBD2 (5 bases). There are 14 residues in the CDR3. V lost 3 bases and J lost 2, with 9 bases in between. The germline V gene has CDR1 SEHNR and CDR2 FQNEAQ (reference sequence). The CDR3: CASSFIGITDTQYF. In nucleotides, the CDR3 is TGTGCCAGCAGCTTCATCGGGATCACAGATACGCAGTATTTT.

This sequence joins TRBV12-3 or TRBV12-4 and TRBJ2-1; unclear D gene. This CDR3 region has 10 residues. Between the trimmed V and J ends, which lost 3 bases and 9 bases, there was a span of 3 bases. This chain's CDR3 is CASSFLEQFF. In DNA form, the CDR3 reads TGTGCCAGCAGTTTCCTTGAGCAGTTCTTC.

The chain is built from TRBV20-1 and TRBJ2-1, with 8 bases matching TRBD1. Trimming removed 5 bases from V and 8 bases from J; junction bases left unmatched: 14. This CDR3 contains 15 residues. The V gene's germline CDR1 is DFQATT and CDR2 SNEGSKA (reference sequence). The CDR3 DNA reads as TGCAGTGCTCACACGAAACACCAGGGGGCATATGAGCAGTTCTTC. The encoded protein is CSAHTKHQGAYEQFF.

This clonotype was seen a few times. The CDR3 spells CASSDAGQGYGYTF. The CDR3, as DNA: TGTGCCAGCAGTGACGCGGGACAGGGGTATGGCTACACCTTC. The V call is TRBV6-1, the J call TRBJ1-2; 10 bases agree with TRBD1. V shed 3 bases, J shed 5 bases, and the junction held 3 bases outside the gene matches. Germline CDR1 is MNHNS and CDR2 is SASEGT. This CDR3 is 14 amino acids long.

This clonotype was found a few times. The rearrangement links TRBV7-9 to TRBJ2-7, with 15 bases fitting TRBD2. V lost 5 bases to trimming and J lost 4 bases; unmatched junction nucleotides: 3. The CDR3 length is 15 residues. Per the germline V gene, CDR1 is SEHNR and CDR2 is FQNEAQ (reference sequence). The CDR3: CASSAGLAGGYEQYF. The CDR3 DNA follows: TGTGCCAGCAGCGCAGGACTAGCGGGAGGGTACGAGCAGTACTTC.

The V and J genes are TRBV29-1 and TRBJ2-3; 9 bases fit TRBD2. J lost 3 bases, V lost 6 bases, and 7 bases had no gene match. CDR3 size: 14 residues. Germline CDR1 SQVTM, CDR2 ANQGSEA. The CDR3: CSVETGLATDTQYF. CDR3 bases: TGCAGCGTAGAAACGGGACTAGCTACAGATACGCAGTATTTT.

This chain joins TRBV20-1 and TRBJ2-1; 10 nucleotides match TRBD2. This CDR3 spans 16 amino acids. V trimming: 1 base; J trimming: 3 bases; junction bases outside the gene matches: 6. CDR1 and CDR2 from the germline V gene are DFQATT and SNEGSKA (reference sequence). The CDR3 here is CSARGTSGALYNEQFF. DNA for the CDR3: TGCAGTGCTAGAGGCACTAGCGGGGCCCTCTACAATGAGCAGTTCTTC.

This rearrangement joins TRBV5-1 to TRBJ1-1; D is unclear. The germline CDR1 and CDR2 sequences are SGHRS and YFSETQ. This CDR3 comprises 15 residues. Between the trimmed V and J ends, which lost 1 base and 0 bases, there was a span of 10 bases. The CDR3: CASSLRAGMNTEAFF. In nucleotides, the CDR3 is TGCGCCAGCAGCTTGCGGGCAGGAATGAACACTGAAGCTTTCTTT.

The CDR3 reads CASSHTTALNTEAFF. The CDR3, as DNA: TGTGCCAGCAGCCACACGACAGCGTTGAACACTGAAGCTTTCTTT. This chain connects TRBV4-2 to TRBJ1-1; perhaps TRBD1 as D (5 bases). This CDR3 is built from 15 residues. Germline-derived CDR1 and CDR2 are LGHNA and YNFKEQ. V lost 3 bases and J 0 bases, leaving 11 bases between the germline ends.

The CDR3 DNA is TGTGCCAGTAGTTTCATCGCAACAGGATCGAGCTCCTACGAGCAGTACTTC. Translating gives CASSFIATGSSSYEQYF. The rearrangement joins TRBV19 to TRBJ2-7; D might be TRBD1 (5 bases). This CDR3 is built from 17 residues. CDR1 is LNHDA and CDR2 is SQIVND in the germline V gene (reference sequence). V was trimmed by 5 bases and J by 0 bases, leaving 20 bases between them.